The 27 T cell receptor beta chains given below trace back to one sample, sequenced in a study of response to subunit inactivated influenza vaccine. TCRdb called the RT-PCR reads again in MiXCR, with one record for every CDR3 protein. Of about 240,000 distinct CDR3 sequences listed, 9.5% to 15% are singletons. This sample comprised non-naive T cells sorted from PBMCs, obtained 14 days before vaccination. Every receptor here comes from a man between 45 and 60 years old who received an inactivated influenza vaccine.

The chain's CDR3 is CASSPRDTDTQYF. CDR3 DNA sequence: TGTGCCAGCTCACCACGAGACACAGATACGCAGTATTTT. The J gene is TRBJ2-3, the V gene TRBV18, with no clear D. The V and J ends lost 1 base and 2 bases respectively, with 4 bases between them. This CDR3 spans 13 amino acids. CDR1 is KGHSH, CDR2 LQKENI, per germline. Full variable domain (outside the CDR3, taken from reference TRBV18 and TRBJ2-3): NAGVMQNPRHLVRRRGQEARLRCSPMKGHSHVYWYRQLPEEGLKFMVYLQKENIIDESGMPKERFSAEFPKEGPSILRIQQVVRGDSAAYFCASSPRDTDTQYFGPGTRLTVL.

In this sample, this clonotype turned up many times. The rearrangement joins TRBV29-1 to TRBJ2-1; D remains unclear. CDR1 is SQVTM and CDR2 is ANQGSEA in the germline V gene. V was pared by 5 bases and J by 4 bases, with 9 bases between. The CDR3 consists of 12 residues. CDR3 bases: TGCAGCGTTACCGACGGATACAATGAGCAGTTCTTC. Encoded protein: CSVTDGYNEQFF.

This chain connects TRBV3-1 to TRBJ2-7; TRBD1 or TRBD2 may be the D gene (6 bases each). The germline CDR1 and CDR2 sequences are LGHDT and YNNKEL (reference sequence). The germline V and J ends were trimmed by 1 base and 6 bases, with 13 bases remaining between them. This CDR3 has 14 residues. The DNA for the CDR3 is TGTGCCAGCAGCCAAGTTGGGGGGCCCGGCGAGCAGTACTTC. Translated, it gives CASSQVGGPGEQYF.

The V and J genes are TRBV4-2 and TRBJ1-5, with 7 bases matching TRBD1. The V segment lost 3 bases and the J segment 2 bases; nucleotides outside the gene matches: 4. In germline, CDR1 is LGHNA, CDR2 YNFKEQ. The length of the CDR3 is 15 residues. CDR3 in amino acids: CASSQVGQGNQPQHF. In nucleotides, the CDR3 is TGTGCCAGCAGCCAGGTTGGACAGGGCAATCAGCCCCAGCATTTT.

This clonotype was counted between two and nine times. The gene calls are TRBV6-1 and TRBJ1-5; a weak D match, TRBD1 (5 bases). The CDR3 has 15 residues. Germline assignment: CDR1 MNHNS and CDR2 SASEGT. V lost 8 bases, J lost 9 bases, and 23 bases lay in between. The chain's CDR3 is CASSKGSAQKGPQHF. The CDR3, as DNA: TGTGCCAGCTCCAAGGGGTCTGCCCAGAAGGGGCCCCAGCATTTT.

The chain joins TRBV6-5 to TRBJ2-1; D gene uncertain. Per germline, CDR1 MNHEY and CDR2 SVGAGI. CDR3 length: 11 amino acids. Trimming shortened V by 5 bases and J by 10 bases, and 9 bases separated the two germline ends. CDR3 amino acids: CASSNWEEQFF. CDR3 DNA sequence: TGTGCCAGCAGTAACTGGGAAGAGCAGTTCTTC.

The sample holds a few counts of this clonotype. V usage is TRBV5-6 and J usage is TRBJ2-3; no clear D gene. Germline values: CDR1 SGHDT, CDR2 YYEEEE. The V end lost 5 bases, the J end lost 0 bases, and 10 bases lay between the germline ends. The CDR3 runs to 14 residues. The CDR3 sequence: CASSTIVSTDTQYF. CDR3 DNA sequence: TGTGCCAGCAGTACAATAGTGAGCACAGATACGCAGTATTTT.

This clonotype occurred many times. V is TRBV24-1 and J is TRBJ2-3; 8 bases agree with TRBD1. The CDR3 has 16 residues. Germline values: CDR1 KGHDR, CDR2 SFDVKD. Trimming at V came to 0 bases and at J to 5 bases, leaving 6 bases not matched to a gene. Written as DNA, the CDR3 is TGTGCCACCAGTGATTTGCCTCAGGGGGCGAAAGATACGCAGTATTTT. It translates to CATSDLPQGAKDTQYF.

CDR3 in DNA: TGTGCCAGCAGCGATAACGGTGCCTCCTACGAGCAGTACTTC. Encoded protein: CASSDNGASYEQYF. The chain joins TRBV5-6 to TRBJ2-7; D unresolved. The CDR3 runs 14 residues. The V end lost 4 bases, the J end lost 0 bases, and 11 bases lay between the germline ends. Germline V gene data show CDR1 as SGHDT and CDR2 as YYEEEE.

This clonotype was observed a few times. The rearrangement joins TRBV6-5 to TRBJ2-7; 7 nucleotides line up with TRBD1. Germline CDR1 and CDR2: MNHEY and SVGAGI. Trimming at V came to 2 bases and at J to 3 bases, leaving 7 bases not matched to a gene. This CDR3 spans 15 amino acids. The CDR3 nucleotides are TGTGCCAGCAGTTACACAGGGGATCCCGTCTACGAGCAGTACTTC. This sequence encodes CASSYTGDPVYEQYF.

The chain carries TRBV20-1 and TRBJ2-3, with D possibly TRBD1 on 6 matching bases. V gave up 3 bases and J gave up 4 bases, with 14 bases separating them. This CDR3 has 14 amino acids. Germline CDR1 DFQATT, CDR2 SNEGSKA (reference sequence). CDR3 loop: CSARLGAEADTQYF. CDR3 nucleotides: TGCAGTGCTAGGTTGGGGGCCGAGGCAGATACGCAGTATTTT.

The V gene is TRBV2, the J gene TRBJ1-1; no clear D. The CDR3 is 13 residues long. Germline values: CDR1 SNHLY, CDR2 FYNNEI. Between the trimmed V and J ends, which lost 3 bases and 6 bases, there was a span of 11 bases. The CDR3 nucleotides read TGTGCCAGCAGTGACTCCCTTGACGCTGAAGCTTTCTTT. It codes for CASSDSLDAEAFF.

CDR3 coding DNA: TGCAGTGCTAGAAACCCCCTCGACAGGGAGGAGACTGAAGCTTTCTTT. It translates to CSARNPLDREETEAFF. V is TRBV20-1 and J is TRBJ1-1; TRBD1 agrees at 7 bases. The CDR3 extends over 16 amino acids. Per germline, CDR1 DFQATT and CDR2 SNEGSKA (reference sequence). V trimming: 2 bases; J trimming: 5 bases; junction bases outside the gene matches: 14.

This clonotype appeared once. The gene calls are TRBV19 and TRBJ1-4; 10 positions match TRBD1. CDR3 length: 13 amino acids. Germline V gene sequence: CDR1 LNHDA, CDR2 SQIVND (reference sequence). V lost 6 bases, J lost 7 bases, and 2 bases stayed unmatched. CDR3 loop: CASRTGGSEKLFF. The CDR3 nucleotides read TGTGCCAGTAGGACAGGGGGCTCTGAAAAACTGTTTTTT. The full variable domain, with the rest looked up from reference TRBV19 and TRBJ1-4, is DGGITQSPKYLFRKEGQNVTLSCEQNLNHDAMYWYRQDPGQGLRLIYYSQIVNDFQKGDIAEGYSVSREKKESFPLTVTSAQKNPTAFYLCASRTGGSEKLFFGSGTQLSVL.

The chain uses TRBV4-3 and TRBJ2-3; D might be TRBD2 (5 bases). Per germline, CDR1 LGHNA and CDR2 YSLEER. With 0 bases removed from V and 6 bases from J, the gap between germline ends came to 13 bases. The CDR3 totals 15 residues. The DNA for the CDR3 is TGCGCCAGCAGCCAAGATTTACTAACGGGGGATACGCAGTATTTT. This gives the protein CASSQDLLTGDTQYF.

At least ten counts were recorded for this clonotype. V usage is TRBV3-1 and J usage is TRBJ2-2; 7 bases line up with TRBD1. With 6 bases clipped from V and 6 bases from J, the junction kept 16 bases outside the gene matches. The CDR3 runs 17 residues. Germline values: CDR1 LGHDT, CDR2 YNNKEL (reference sequence). The CDR3 here is CASSLYTGTDFAGELFF. The CDR3 nucleotides read TGTGCCAGCAGTCTTTATACCGGGACAGATTTTGCCGGGGAGCTGTTTTTT.

V is TRBV6-2 or TRBV6-3 and J is TRBJ2-1, with TRBD1 as a possible D gene (6 bases). Germline-derived CDR1 and CDR2 are MNHEY and SVGEGT. V was cut by 4 bases and J by 4 bases, with 14 bases left in between. This CDR3 contains 15 residues. CDR3 protein: CASSFQGRGYNEQFF. CDR3 in DNA: TGTGCCAGCAGTTTTCAGGGGCGAGGGTACAATGAGCAGTTCTTC.

This clonotype appeared once. A clone one base away is much larger, so this may be a read error. The chain has TRBV28 and TRBJ2-1; D may be TRBD2 (5 bases). The germline V gene encodes CDR1 MDHEN and CDR2 SYDVKM. CDR3 size: 14 residues. The CDR3 DNA follows: TGTGCCAGCAGGAATCGGTCTAGCCGCCATGAGCAGCTCTTC. Encoded protein: CASRNRSSRHEQLF.

This rearrangement joins TRBV12-3 or TRBV12-4 to TRBJ1-2; TRBD1 matches at 9 bases. This CDR3 region has 13 residues. Germline trimming cut 7 bases from V and 6 bases from J; bases unmatched to any gene: 6. The CDR3 coding sequence is TGTGCCAGCACGACAGGGGGTAATAATGGCTACACCTTC. Amino acid sequence: CASTTGGNNGYTF.

The genes are TRBV20-1 and TRBJ2-3, with D hard to call. The V end lost 6 bases, the J end lost 0 bases, and 13 bases lay between the germline ends. Germline V gene lookup returns CDR1 DFQATT and CDR2 SNEGSKA (reference sequence). This CDR3 has 14 amino acids. CDR3: CSAPGVWSTDTQYF. In nucleotides, the CDR3 is TGCAGTGCGCCTGGGGTGTGGAGCACAGATACGCAGTATTTT.

This clonotype has only a few counts. The genes are TRBV2 and TRBJ1-3; D gene ambiguous. The germline V gene has CDR1 SNHLY and CDR2 FYNNEI. V was trimmed by 3 bases and J by 0 bases, leaving 12 bases between them. The CDR3 extends over 16 amino acids. The CDR3 DNA sequence: TGTGCCAGCAGTGATAGGTCAGCTCACTCTGGAAACACCATATATTTT. Protein: CASSDRSAHSGNTIYF.

This clonotype turned up a few times. V and J are TRBV9 and TRBJ1-6, with D possibly TRBD1 on 5 matching bases. The length of the CDR3 is 12 residues. In germline, CDR1 is SGDLS, CDR2 YYNGEE. V lost 3 bases and J lost 8, with 6 bases in between. The CDR3 loop reads CASSGGDSPLHF. As DNA, the CDR3 is TGTGCCAGCAGCGGAGGGGATTCACCCCTCCACTTT. The entire variable domain, with the rest obtained from reference TRBV9 and TRBJ1-6, is as follows: DSGVTQTPKHLITATGQRVTLRCSPRSGDLSVYWYQQSLDQGLQFLIQYYNGEERAKGNILERFSAQQFPDLHSELNLSSLELGDSALYFCASSGGDSPLHFGNGTRLTVT.

A word on this clonotype: A single base separates this from a much larger clone, so it may be a read error. The chain carries TRBV5-1 and TRBJ1-1, with a weak D call TRBD1 (5 bases). CDR3 length: 14 amino acids. V lost 3 bases and J lost 4, with 13 bases in between. Germline CDR1 is SGHRS and CDR2 is YFSETQ. The CDR3 loop is CASSSAGSVTEAFF. As DNA, the CDR3 is TGCGCCAGCAGCTCGGCAGGGTCGGTCACTGAAGCTTTCTTT. Full variable domain (missing parts from reference TRBV5-1 and TRBJ1-1): KAGVTQTPRYLIKTRGQQVTLSCSPISGHRSVSWYQQTPGQGLQFLFEYFSETQRNKGNFPGRFSGRQFSNSRSEMNVSTLELGDSALYLCASSSAGSVTEAFFGQGTRLTVV.

The sample holds many counts of this clonotype. The CDR3 loop reads CASVHNEKLFF. The CDR3 nucleotides read TGTGCCAGTGTTCACAATGAAAAACTGTTTTTT. The rearrangement joins TRBV28 to TRBJ1-4; D remains unclear. Trimming removed 9 bases from V and 5 bases from J, with 7 bases in between. The CDR3 has 11 amino acids. Germline values: CDR1 MDHEN, CDR2 SYDVKM. Full variable domain (outside the CDR3, taken from reference TRBV28 and TRBJ1-4): DVKVTQSSRYLVKRTGEKVFLECVQDMDHENMFWYRQDPGLGLRLIYFSYDVKMKEKGDIPEGYSVSREKKERFSLILESASTNQTSMYLCASVHNEKLFFGSGTQLSVL.

This clonotype occurred a few times. The rearrangement links TRBV30 to TRBJ1-5; 10 bases line up with TRBD1. CDR1 and CDR2 (germline): GTSNPN, SVGIG (reference sequence). The V segment lost 0 bases and the J segment 0 bases; nucleotides outside the gene matches: 8. This CDR3 contains 18 residues. The DNA for the CDR3 is TGTGCCTGGAGTGTACGGGGGACAGGGGTGTTTAGCAATCAGCCCCAGCATTTT. Protein product: CAWSVRGTGVFSNQPQHF.

The gene calls are TRBV14 and TRBJ2-3; 9 nucleotides line up with TRBD1. Per germline, CDR1 SGHDN and CDR2 FVKESK. With V trimmed by 1 base and J by 1 base, 3 bases remained unmatched. This CDR3 comprises 16 residues. The CDR3 reads CASSQGTGARTDTQYF. DNA for the CDR3: TGTGCCAGCAGCCAAGGGACAGGGGCCCGCACAGATACGCAGTATTTT.

Notes on this clonotype: The germline gene is not matched at one end of the junction; a read error may be the cause. The gene calls are TRBV7-9 and TRBJ2-7; 8 bases line up with TRBD1. The CDR3 loop spans 14 amino acids. Germline V gene sequence: CDR1 SEHNR, CDR2 FQNEAQ (reference sequence). CDR3 coding DNA: TGTGCCAGCAGCATAGCAGGGGGCTCCGACGAGCAGTACTTC. Amino acid sequence: CASSIAGGSDEQYF.